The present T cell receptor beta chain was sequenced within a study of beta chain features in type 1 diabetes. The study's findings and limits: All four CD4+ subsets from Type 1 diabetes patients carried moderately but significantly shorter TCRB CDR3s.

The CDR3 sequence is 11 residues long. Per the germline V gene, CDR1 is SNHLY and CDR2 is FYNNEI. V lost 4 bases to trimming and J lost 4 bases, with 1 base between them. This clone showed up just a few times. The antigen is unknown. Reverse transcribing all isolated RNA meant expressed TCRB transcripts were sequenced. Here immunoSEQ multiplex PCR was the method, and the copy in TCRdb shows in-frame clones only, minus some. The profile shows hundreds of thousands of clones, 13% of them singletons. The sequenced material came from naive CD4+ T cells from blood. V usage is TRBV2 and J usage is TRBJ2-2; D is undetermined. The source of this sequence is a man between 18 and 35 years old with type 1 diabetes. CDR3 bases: TGTGCCAGCAGTGGCACCGGGGAGCTGTTTTTT. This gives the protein CASSGTGELFF.